This TCR beta chain originates from a study of blood T cell repertoires in COVID-19. Study-level background: Samples taken during acute and convalescent COVID-19 were collected in the United States, Italy and Spain.

The CDR3 is made up of 14 amino acids. In germline, CDR1 is SNHLY, CDR2 FYNNEI. V was clipped by 3 bases and J by 2 bases; unmatched bases: 3. Assay: immunoSEQ multiplex PCR; the TCRdb copy retains only in-frame clones and omits some. Of about 210,000 clones listed, roughly nine tenths are singletons. The sequence was obtained from a man aged 25-45 years with acute or convalescent COVID-19. The chain is built from TRBV2 and TRBJ2-7; 8 bases are shared with TRBD2. What was sequenced was peripheral blood. The CDR3 is CASSDAAGAYEQYF. The CDR3 DNA reads TGTGCCAGCAGTGATGCAGCGGGGGCCTACGAGCAGTACTTC. The full variable domain, with the rest looked up from reference TRBV2 and TRBJ2-7, is EPEVTQTPSHQVTQMGQEVILRCVPISNHLYFYWYRQILGQKVEFLVSFYNNEISEKSEIFDDQFSVERPDGSNFTLKIRSTKLEDSAMYFCASSDAAGAYEQYFGPGTRLTVT.